This entry describes one T cell receptor beta chain. Participant age was about 18 to 89 years, and participants resided in roughly 25 US areas. Exposed participants encountered a COVID-19 case during the 2 weeks preceding study entry. The germline gives CDR1 SEHNR, CDR2 FQNEAQ (reference sequence). The V and J ends lost 5 bases and 5 bases respectively, with 15 bases between them. This CDR3 spans 14 amino acids. Some clones are missing from TCRdb's copy, which holds only in-frame ones; the method was immunoSEQ multiplex PCR. The sample consists of roughly 400,000 clones, 88% of them appearing once. This specimen comes from a study of blood T cell repertoires in COVID-19. Study in general: Sources were T cells, B-cell-depleted T cells, or PBMCs; the material itself was cDNA or gDNA.

Source material: PBMCs or T cells enriched from blood (not recorded which). The rearrangement links TRBV7-9 to TRBJ2-5; perhaps TRBD2 as D (6 bases). The receptor's source is a woman under 30 who had been exposed to COVID-19. CDR3: CASSGSGPGETQYF. As DNA, the CDR3 is TGTGCCAGCAGCGGTAGCGGACCGGGGGAGACCCAGTACTTC.